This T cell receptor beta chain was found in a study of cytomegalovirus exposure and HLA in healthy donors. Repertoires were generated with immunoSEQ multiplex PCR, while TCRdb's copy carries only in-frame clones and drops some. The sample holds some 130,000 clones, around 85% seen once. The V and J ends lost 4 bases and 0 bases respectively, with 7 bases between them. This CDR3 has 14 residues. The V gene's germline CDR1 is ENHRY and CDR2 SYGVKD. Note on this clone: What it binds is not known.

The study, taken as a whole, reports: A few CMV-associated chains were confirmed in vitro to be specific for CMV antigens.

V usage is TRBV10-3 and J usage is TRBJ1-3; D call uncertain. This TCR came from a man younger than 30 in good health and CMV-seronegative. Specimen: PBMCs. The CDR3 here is CAISAIGSGNTIYF. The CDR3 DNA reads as TGTGCCATCAGTGCGATCGGCTCTGGAAACACCATATATTTT.